The 4 T cell receptor beta chains below were found in one sample sequenced in a study of blood T cell repertoires in COVID-19. Clones were read by immunoSEQ multiplex PCR, and TCRdb kept only the in-frame ones, dropping some. This table has about 180,000 clones, roughly 81% appearing once. Sequencing was done on a sample of peripheral blood. These receptors were collected from a woman of 80 years or more with COVID-19, enrolled during active disease.

The chain recombines TRBV5-1 with TRBJ2-7; no definite D call. CDR1 is SGHRS and CDR2 is YFSETQ in the germline V gene. V was trimmed by 4 bases and J by 4 bases, leaving 15 bases between them. CDR3 length: 14 residues. CDR3 in amino acids: CASSGEIGGYEQYF. CDR3 nucleotides: TGCGCCAGCAGCGGAGAGATTGGCGGATACGAGCAGTACTTC.

This rearrangement joins TRBV6-6 to TRBJ2-7; 9 nucleotides match TRBD2. The CDR3 runs 15 residues. V lost 6 bases and J lost 0; bases outside the gene matches: 6. Germline V CDR1 and CDR2: MNHNY, SVGAGI (reference sequence). The CDR3 loop reads CASSKPSGTSYEQYF. As DNA, the CDR3 is TGTGCCAGCAGCAAACCTAGCGGGACCTCCTACGAGCAGTACTTC.

V gene TRBV10-3 combines with J gene TRBJ1-1; D remains ambiguous. The ends were cut back, 0 bases at V and 0 bases at J, with 14 bases in the middle. The germline V gene has CDR1 ENHRY and CDR2 SYGVKD. The CDR3 contains 17 residues. The CDR3 sequence is CAISESGLGRLNTEAFF. In DNA form, the CDR3 reads TGTGCCATCAGTGAGTCAGGTCTCGGGAGACTGAACACTGAAGCTTTCTTT.

The chain recombines TRBV6-5 with TRBJ2-7; 11 nucleotides line up with TRBD1. The germline gives CDR1 MNHEY, CDR2 SVGAGI. V lost 6 bases and J lost 0; bases outside the gene matches: 4. The CDR3 length is 15 residues. CDR3: CASRGDRGISYEQYF. The CDR3 DNA reads TGTGCCAGCAGGGGGGACAGGGGGATCTCCTACGAGCAGTACTTC.